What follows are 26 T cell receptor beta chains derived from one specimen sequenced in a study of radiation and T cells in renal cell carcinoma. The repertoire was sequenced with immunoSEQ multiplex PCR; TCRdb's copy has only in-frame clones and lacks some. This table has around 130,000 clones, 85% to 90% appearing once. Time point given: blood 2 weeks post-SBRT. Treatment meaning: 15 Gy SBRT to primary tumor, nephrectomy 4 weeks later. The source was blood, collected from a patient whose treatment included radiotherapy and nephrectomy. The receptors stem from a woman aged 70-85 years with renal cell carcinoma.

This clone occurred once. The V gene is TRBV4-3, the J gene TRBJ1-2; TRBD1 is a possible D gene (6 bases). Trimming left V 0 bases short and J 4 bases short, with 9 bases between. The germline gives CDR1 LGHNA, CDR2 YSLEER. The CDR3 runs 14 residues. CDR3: CASSQDGQSYGYTF. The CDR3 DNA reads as TGCGCCAGCAGCCAAGACGGACAGTCCTATGGCTACACCTTC.

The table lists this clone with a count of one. CDR3 amino acids: CAWAGFAGNTIYF. The CDR3 bases are TGTGCCTGGGCGGGATTTGCAGGAAACACCATATATTTT. This chain joins TRBV30 and TRBJ1-3, with D uncertain. From germline, CDR1 is GTSNPN and CDR2 SVGIG (reference sequence). V lost 5 bases and J 4 bases, leaving 12 bases between the germline ends. The CDR3 covers 13 residues.

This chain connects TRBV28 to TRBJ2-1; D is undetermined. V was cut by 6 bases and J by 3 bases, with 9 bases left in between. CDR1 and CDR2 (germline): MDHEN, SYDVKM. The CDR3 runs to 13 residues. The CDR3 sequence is CASRSGRYNEQFF. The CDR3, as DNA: TGTGCCAGCAGGTCGGGTCGCTACAATGAGCAGTTCTTC.

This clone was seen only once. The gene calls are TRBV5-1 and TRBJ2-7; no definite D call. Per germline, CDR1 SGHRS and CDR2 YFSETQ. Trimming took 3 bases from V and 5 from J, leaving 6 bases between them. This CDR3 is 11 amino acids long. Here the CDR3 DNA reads TGCGCCAGCAGCTCGAGAGACGAGCAGTACTTC. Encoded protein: CASSSRDEQYF.

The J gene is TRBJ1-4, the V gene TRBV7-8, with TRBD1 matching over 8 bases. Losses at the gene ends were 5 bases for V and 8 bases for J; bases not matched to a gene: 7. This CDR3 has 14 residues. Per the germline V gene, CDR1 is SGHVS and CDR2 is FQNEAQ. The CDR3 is CASSNYRGGEKLFF. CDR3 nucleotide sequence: TGTGCCAGCAGCAACTACAGGGGGGGGGAAAAACTGTTTTTT.

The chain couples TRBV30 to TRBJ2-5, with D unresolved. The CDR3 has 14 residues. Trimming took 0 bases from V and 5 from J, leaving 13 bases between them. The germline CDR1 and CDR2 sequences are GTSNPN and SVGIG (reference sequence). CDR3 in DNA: TGTGCCTGGAGTGTTTTTAGGACGTCGGAGACCCAGTACTTC. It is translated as CAWSVFRTSETQYF.

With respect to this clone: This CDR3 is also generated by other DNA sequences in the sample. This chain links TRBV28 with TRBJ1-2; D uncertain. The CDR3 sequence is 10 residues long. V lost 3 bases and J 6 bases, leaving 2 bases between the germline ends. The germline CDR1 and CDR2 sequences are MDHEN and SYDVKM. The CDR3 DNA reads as TGTGCCAGCAGTTTGAATGGCTACACCTTC. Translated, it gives CASSLNGYTF.

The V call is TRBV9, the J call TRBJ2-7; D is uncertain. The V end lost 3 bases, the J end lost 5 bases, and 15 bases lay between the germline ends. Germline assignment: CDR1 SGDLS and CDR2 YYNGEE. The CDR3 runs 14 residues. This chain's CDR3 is CASSAPSQVNEQYF. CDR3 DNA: TGTGCCAGCAGCGCCCCTTCTCAGGTCAACGAGCAGTACTTC.

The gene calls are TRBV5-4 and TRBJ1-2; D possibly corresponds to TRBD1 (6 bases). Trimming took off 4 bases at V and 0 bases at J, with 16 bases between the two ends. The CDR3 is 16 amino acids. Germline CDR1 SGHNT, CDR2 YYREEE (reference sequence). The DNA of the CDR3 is TGTGCCAGCAGCGGTGCAAGGGGGGGGACTAACTATGGCTACACCTTC. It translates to CASSGARGGTNYGYTF.

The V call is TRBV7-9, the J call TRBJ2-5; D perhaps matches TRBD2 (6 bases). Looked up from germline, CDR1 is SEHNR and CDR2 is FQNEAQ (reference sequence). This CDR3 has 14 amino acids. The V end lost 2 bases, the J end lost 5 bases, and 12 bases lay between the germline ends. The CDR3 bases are TGTGCCAGCAGCTTATCAGGGACTGGGGAGACCCAGTACTTC. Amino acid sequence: CASSLSGTGETQYF. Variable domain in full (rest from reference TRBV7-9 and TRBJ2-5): DTGVSQNPRHKITKRGQNVTFRCDPISEHNRLYWYRQTLGQGPEFLTYFQNEAQLEKSRLLSDRFSAERPKGSFSTLEIQRTEQGDSAMYLCASSLSGTGETQYFGPGTRLLVL.

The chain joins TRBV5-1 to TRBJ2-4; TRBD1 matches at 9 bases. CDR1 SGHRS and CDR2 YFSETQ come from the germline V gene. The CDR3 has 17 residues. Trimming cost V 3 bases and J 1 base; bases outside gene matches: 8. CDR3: CASSSKQGARAKNIQYF. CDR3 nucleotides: TGCGCCAGCAGCTCCAAACAGGGGGCTCGGGCCAAAAACATTCAGTACTTC.

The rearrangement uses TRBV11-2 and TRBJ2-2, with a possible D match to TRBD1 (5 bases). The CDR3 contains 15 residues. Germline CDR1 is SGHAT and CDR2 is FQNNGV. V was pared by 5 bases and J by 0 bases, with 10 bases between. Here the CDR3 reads CASSRDRANTGELFF. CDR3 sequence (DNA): TGTGCCAGCAGCCGAGACAGAGCGAACACCGGGGAGCTGTTTTTT.

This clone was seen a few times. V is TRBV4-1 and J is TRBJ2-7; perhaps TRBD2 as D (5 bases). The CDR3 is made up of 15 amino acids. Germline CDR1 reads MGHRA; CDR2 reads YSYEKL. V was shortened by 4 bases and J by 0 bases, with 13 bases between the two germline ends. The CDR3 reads CASSLHEGSSYEQYF. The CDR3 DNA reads TGCGCCAGCAGCCTGCACGAGGGCTCCTCCTACGAGCAGTACTTC.

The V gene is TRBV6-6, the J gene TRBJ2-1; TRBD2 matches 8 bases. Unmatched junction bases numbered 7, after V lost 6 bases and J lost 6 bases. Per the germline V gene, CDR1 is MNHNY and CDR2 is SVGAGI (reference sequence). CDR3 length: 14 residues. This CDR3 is CASSPSAGVNEQFF. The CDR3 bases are TGTGCCAGCAGCCCCTCAGCGGGGGTCAATGAGCAGTTCTTC.

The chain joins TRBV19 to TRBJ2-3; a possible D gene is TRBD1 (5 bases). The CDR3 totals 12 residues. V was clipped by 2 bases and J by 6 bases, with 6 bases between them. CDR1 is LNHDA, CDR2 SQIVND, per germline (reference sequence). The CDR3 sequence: CASSIKGDTQYF. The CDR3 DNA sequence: TGTGCCAGTAGTATAAAGGGGGATACGCAGTATTTT.

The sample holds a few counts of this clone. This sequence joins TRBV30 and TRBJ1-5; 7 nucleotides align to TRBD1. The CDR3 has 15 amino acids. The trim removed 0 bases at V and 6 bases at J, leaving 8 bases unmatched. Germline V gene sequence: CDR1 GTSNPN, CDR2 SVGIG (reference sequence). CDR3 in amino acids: CAWSVPTGWSQPQHF. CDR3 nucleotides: TGTGCCTGGAGTGTACCGACAGGGTGGTCTCAGCCCCAGCATTTT.

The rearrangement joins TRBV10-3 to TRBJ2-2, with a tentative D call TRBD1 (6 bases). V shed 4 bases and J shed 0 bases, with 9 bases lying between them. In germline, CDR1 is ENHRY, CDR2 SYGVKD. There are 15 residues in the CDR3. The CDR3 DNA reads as TGTGCCATCAGTGTGGCAGGGGCGAACACCGGGGAGCTGTTTTTT. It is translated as CAISVAGANTGELFF.

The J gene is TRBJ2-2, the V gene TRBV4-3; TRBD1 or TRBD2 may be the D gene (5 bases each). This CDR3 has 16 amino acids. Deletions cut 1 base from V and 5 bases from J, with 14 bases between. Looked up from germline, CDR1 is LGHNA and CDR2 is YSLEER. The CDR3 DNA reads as TGCGCCAGCAGCCAAGCTTGGGCAGGGAGTACCGGGGAGCTGTTTTTT. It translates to CASSQAWAGSTGELFF.

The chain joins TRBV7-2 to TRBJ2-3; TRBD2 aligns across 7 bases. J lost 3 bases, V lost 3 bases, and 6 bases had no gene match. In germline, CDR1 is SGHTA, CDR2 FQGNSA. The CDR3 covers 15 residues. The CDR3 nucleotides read TGTGCCAGCAGCTTGTGGGGAGGGGCGACAGATACGCAGTATTTT. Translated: CASSLWGGATDTQYF.

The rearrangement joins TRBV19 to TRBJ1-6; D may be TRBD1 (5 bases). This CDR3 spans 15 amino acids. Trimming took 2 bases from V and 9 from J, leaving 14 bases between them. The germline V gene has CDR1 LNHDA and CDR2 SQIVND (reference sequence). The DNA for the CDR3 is TGTGCCAGTAGTATACAGGGAGTAACTGGTTCACCCCTCCACTTT. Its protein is CASSIQGVTGSPLHF.

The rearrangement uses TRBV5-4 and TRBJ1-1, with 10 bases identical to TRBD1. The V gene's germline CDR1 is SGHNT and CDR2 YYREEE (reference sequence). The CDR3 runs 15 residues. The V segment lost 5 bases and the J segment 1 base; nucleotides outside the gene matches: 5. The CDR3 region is CASRTGGLRNTEAFF. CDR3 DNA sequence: TGTGCCAGCAGGACAGGGGGCTTAAGGAACACTGAAGCTTTCTTT.

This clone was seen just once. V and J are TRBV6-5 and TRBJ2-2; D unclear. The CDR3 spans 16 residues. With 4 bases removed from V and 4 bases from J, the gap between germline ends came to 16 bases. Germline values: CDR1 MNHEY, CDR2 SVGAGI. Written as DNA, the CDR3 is TGTGCCAGCAGTTTAGGGAACAGCCTGGTCACCGGGGAGCTGTTTTTT. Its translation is CASSLGNSLVTGELFF.

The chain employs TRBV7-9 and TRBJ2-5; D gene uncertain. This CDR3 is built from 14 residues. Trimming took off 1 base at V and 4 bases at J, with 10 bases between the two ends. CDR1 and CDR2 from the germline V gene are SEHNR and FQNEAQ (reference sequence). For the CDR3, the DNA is TGTGCCAGCAGCTTAGGGAGCCCCCCAGAGACCCAGTACTTC. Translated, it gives CASSLGSPPETQYF.

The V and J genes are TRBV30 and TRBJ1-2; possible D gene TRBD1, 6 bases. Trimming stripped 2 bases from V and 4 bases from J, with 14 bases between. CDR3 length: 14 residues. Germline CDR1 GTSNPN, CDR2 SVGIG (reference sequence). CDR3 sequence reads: CAWSWDTNSYGYTF. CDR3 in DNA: TGTGCCTGGAGTTGGGACACCAACTCCTATGGCTACACCTTC.

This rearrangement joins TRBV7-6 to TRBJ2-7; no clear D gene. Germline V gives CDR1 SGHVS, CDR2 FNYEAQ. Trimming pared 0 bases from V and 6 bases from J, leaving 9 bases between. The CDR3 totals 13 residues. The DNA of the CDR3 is TGTGCCAGCAGCTTAGCCCCCGGGCCCGAGCAGTACTTC. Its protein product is CASSLAPGPEQYF.

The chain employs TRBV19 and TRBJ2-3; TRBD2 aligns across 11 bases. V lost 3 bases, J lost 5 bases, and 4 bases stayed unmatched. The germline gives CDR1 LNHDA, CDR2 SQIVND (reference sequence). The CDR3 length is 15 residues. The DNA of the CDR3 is TGTGCCAGTAGTATTACGGGACTAGCGGTAGATACGCAGTATTTT. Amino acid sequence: CASSITGLAVDTQYF. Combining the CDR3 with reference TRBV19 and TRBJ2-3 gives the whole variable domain DGGITQSPKYLFRKEGQNVTLSCEQNLNHDAMYWYRQDPGQGLRLIYYSQIVNDFQKGDIAEGYSVSREKKESFPLTVTSAQKNPTAFYLCASSITGLAVDTQYFGPGTRLTVL.